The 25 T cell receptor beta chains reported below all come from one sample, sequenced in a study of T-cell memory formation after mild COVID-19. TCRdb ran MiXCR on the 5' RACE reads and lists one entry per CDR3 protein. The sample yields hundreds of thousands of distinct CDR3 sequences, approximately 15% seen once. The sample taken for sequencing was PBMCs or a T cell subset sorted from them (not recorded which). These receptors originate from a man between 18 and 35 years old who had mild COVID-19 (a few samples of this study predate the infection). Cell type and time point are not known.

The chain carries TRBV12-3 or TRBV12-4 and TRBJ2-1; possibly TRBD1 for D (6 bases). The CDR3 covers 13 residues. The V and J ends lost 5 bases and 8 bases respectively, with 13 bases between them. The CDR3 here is CASSTARGHEQFF. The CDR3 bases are TGTGCCAGCAGTACAGCCAGGGGACATGAGCAGTTCTTC.

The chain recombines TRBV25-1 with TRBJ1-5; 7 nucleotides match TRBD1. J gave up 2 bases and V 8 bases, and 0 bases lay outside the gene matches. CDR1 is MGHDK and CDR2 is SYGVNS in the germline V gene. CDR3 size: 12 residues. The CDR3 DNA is TGTGCCAGCGGACAGGGCAATCAGCCCCAGCATTTT. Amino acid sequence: CASGQGNQPQHF.

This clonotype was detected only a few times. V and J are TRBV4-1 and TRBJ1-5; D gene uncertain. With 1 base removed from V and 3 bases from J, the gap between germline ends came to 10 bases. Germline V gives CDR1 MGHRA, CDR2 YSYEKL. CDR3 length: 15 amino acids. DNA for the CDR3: TGCGCCAGCAGCCAAGGGGTAACACCCAATCAGCCCCAGCATTTT. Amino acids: CASSQGVTPNQPQHF.

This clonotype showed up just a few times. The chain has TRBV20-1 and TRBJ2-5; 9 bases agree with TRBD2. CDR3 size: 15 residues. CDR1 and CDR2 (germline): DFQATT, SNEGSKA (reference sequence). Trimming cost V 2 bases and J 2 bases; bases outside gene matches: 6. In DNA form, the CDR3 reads TGCAGTGCTAGACTGCTAGCGGGGAGTCAAGAGACCCAGTACTTC. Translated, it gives CSARLLAGSQETQYF.

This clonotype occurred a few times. CDR3 protein: CASSRLGLAGGKSSYNEQFF. In DNA form, the CDR3 reads TGCGCCAGCAGCCGACTGGGGCTAGCGGGGGGAAAGAGCTCCTACAATGAGCAGTTCTTC. The chain recombines TRBV4-3 with TRBJ2-1, with 11 bases fitting TRBD2. CDR3 length: 20 residues. With V trimmed by 4 bases and J by 0 bases, 14 bases remained unmatched. CDR1 and CDR2 (germline): LGHNA, YSLEER.

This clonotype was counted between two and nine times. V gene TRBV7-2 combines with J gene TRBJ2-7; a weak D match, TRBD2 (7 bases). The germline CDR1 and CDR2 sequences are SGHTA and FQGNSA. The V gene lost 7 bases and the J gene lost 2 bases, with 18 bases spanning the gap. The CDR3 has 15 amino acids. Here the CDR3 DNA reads TGTGCCAGCACCCCTCGTGGCGGGGGCCCCTACGAGCAGTACTTC. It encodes CASTPRGGGPYEQYF.

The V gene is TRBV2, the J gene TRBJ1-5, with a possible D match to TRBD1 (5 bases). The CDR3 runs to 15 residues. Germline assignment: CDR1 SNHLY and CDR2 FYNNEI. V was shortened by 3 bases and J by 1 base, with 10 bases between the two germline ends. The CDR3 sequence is CASSEGRASNQPQHF. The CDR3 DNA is TGTGCCAGCAGTGAGGGCAGGGCGAGCAATCAGCCCCAGCATTTT.

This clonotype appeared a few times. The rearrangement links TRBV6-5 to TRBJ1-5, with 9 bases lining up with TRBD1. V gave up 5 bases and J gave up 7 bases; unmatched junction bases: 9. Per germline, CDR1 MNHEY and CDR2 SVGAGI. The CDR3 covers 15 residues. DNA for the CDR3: TGTGCCAGCAGTGGGACAGGGCGGTATGACCAGCCCCAGCATTTT. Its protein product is CASSGTGRYDQPQHF.

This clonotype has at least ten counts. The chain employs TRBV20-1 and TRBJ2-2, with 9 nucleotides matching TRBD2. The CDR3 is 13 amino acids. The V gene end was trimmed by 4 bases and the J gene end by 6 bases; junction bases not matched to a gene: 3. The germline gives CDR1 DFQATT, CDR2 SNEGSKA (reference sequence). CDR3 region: CSAKRGDPGELFF. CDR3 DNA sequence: TGCAGTGCTAAGCGGGGGGACCCCGGGGAGCTGTTTTTT.

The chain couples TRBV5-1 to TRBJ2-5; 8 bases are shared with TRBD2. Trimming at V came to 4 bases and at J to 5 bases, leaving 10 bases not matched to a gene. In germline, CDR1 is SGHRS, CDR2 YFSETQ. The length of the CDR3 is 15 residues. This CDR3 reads CASSLFLGGAETQYF. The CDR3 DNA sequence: TGCGCCAGCAGCCTTTTTCTCGGGGGGGCGGAGACCCAGTACTTC.

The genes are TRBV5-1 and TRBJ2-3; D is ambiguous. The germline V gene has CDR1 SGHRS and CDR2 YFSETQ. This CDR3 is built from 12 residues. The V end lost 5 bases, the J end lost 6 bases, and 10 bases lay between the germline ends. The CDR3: CASRDPYDTQYF. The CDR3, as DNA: TGCGCCAGCAGGGACCCCTATGATACGCAGTATTTT.

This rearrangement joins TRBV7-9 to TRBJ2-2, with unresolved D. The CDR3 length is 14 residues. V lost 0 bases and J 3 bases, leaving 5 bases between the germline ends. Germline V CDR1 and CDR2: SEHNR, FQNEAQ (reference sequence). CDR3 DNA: TGTGCCAGCAGCTTAGCGCGCGACACCGGGGAGCTGTTTTTT. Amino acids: CASSLARDTGELFF.

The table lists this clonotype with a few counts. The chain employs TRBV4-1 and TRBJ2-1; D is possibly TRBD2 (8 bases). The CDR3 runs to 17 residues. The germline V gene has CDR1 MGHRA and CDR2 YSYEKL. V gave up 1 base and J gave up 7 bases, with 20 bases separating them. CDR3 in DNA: TGCGCCAGCAGCCAAGTATCCAGGGGGTCGGGGGGGAATGAGCAGTTCTTC. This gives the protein CASSQVSRGSGGNEQFF.

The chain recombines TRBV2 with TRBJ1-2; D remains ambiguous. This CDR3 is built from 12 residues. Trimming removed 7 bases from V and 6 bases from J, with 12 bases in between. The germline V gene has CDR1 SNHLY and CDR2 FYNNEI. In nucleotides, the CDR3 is TGTGCCAGCAACGAAATCGGGGATGGCTACACCTTC. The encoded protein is CASNEIGDGYTF.

CDR3 bases: TGTGCCAGCAGTGCGGGGACAGGCGACGACGAGCAGTACTTC. Protein: CASSAGTGDDEQYF. The V gene is TRBV9, the J gene TRBJ2-7; TRBD1 matches at 8 bases. The CDR3 sequence is 14 residues long. V was pared by 5 bases and J by 5 bases, with 9 bases of the junction left unmatched. Per the germline V gene, CDR1 is SGDLS and CDR2 is YYNGEE.

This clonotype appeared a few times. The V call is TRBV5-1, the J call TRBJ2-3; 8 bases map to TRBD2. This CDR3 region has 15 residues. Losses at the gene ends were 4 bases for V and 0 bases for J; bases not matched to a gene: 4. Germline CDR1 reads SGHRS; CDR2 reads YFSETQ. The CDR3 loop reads CASSPGLESTDTQYF. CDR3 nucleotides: TGCGCCAGCAGCCCGGGACTAGAAAGCACAGATACGCAGTATTTT.

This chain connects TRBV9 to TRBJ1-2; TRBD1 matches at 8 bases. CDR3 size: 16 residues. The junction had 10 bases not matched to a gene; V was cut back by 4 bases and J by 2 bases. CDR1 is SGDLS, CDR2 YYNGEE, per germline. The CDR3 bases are TGTGCCAGCAGCTCGAAAGACAGGGGTCTAAACTATGGCTACACCTTC. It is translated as CASSSKDRGLNYGYTF.

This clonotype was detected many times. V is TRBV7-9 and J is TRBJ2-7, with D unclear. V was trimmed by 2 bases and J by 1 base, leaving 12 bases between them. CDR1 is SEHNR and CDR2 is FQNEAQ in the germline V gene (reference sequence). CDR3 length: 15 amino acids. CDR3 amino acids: CASSLSTSQSYEQYF. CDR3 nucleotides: TGTGCCAGCAGCTTATCCACTTCTCAGTCCTACGAGCAGTACTTC. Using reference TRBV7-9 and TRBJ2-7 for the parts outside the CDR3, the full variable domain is DTGVSQNPRHKITKRGQNVTFRCDPISEHNRLYWYRQTLGQGPEFLTYFQNEAQLEKSRLLSDRFSAERPKGSFSTLEIQRTEQGDSAMYLCASSLSTSQSYEQYFGPGTRLTVT.

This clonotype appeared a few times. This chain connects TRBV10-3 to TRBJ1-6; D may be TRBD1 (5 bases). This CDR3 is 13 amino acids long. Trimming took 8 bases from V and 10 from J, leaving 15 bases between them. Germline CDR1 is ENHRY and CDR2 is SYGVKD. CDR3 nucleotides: TGTGCCATCGGGAGGGGACCCTCCTCACCCCTCCACTTT. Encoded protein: CAIGRGPSSPLHF.

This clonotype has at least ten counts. CDR3 nucleotides: TGTGCCAGCAGTCACGCCGGCCGGAATCAGCCCCAGCATTTT. Amino acids: CASSHAGRNQPQHF. The chain joins TRBV12-3 or TRBV12-4 to TRBJ1-5; D gene ambiguous. Trimming left V 5 bases short and J 4 bases short, with 12 bases between. This CDR3 has 14 residues.

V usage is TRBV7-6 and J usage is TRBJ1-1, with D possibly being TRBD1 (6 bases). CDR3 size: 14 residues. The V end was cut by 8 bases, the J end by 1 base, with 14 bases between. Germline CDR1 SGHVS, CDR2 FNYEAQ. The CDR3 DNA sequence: TGTGCCAGCGGCCGGGGGGGCTCGAACACTGAAGCTTTCTTT. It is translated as CASGRGGSNTEAFF.

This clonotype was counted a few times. CDR3 protein: CASSFPLQGSEQYF. CDR3 in DNA: TGTGCCAGCAGTTTCCCGCTACAGGGATCCGAGCAGTACTTC. The chain combines TRBV28 with TRBJ2-7, with D perhaps matching TRBD1 (6 bases). From germline, CDR1 is MDHEN and CDR2 SYDVKM. The CDR3 is 14 residues long. Trimming stripped 3 bases from V and 6 bases from J, with 15 bases between.

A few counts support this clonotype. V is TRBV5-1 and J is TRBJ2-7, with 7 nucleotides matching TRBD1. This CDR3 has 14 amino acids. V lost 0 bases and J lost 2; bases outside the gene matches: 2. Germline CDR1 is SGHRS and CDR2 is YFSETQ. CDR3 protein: CASSLDGTAYEQYV. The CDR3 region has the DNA TGCGCCAGCAGCTTGGACGGGACAGCCTACGAGCAGTACGTC.

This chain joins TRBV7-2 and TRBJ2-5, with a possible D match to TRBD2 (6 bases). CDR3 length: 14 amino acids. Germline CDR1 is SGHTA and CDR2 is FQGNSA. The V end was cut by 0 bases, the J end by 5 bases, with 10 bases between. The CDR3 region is CASSLAAGRETQYF. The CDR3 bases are TGTGCCAGCAGCTTAGCGGCAGGGAGGGAGACCCAGTACTTC. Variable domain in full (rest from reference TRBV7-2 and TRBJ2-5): GAGVSQSPSNKVTEKGKDVELRCDPISGHTALYWYRQSLGQGLEFLIYFQGNSAPDKSGLPSDRFSAERTGGSVSTLTIQRTQQEDSAVYLCASSLAAGRETQYFGPGTRLLVL.

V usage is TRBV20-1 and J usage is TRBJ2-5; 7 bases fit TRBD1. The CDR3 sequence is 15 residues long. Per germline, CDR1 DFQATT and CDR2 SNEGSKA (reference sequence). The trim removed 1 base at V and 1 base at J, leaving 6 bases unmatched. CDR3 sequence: CSARAYDRVQETQYF. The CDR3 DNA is TGCAGTGCTAGAGCTTATGACAGGGTCCAAGAGACCCAGTACTTC.